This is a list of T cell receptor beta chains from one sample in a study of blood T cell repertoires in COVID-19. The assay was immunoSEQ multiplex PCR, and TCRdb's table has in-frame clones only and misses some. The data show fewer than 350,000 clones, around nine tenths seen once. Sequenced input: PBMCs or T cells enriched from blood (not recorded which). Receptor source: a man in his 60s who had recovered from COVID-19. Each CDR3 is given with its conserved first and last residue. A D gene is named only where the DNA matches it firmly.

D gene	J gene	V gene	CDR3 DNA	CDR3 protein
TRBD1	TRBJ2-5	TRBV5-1	TGCGCCAGCAGCCCACAGGGGGCAGTAACTCGGGGCCAGTACTTC	CASSPQGAVTRGQYF
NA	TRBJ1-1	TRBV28	TGTGCCAGCAGCCCCGGGTCCCGGGACACCCTGTTAGCTTTCTTT	CASSPGSRDTLLAFF
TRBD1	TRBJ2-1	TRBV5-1	TGCGCCAGCAGCTTGGGGACAGGGAACAATGAGCAGTTCTTC	CASSLGTGNNEQFF
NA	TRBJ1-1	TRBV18	TGTGCCAGCTCACCTCAGGCTCTAAACACTGAAGCTTTCTTT	CASSPQALNTEAFF
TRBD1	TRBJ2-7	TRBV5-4	TGTGCCAGCAGCTGGGACAGCAGCTCCTACGAGCAGTACTTC	CASSWDSSSYEQYF
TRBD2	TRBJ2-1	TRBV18	TGTGCCAGCTCACGGCGGGCTAGCGGGACCGATGAGCAGTTCTTC	CASSRRASGTDEQFF
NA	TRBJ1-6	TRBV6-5	TGTGCCACAAAGAGCTCCTATAATTCACCCCTCCACTTT	CATKSSYNSPLHF
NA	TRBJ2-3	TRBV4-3	TGCGCCAGCAGCCAAGTGGGTCAGGGGCACGGCACAGATACGCAGTATTTT	CASSQVGQGHGTDTQYF
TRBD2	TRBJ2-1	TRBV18	TGTGCCAGCTCCCAAGGGACCTTAGCGGGAGTGAGGAATGAGCAGTTCTTC	CASSQGTLAGVRNEQFF
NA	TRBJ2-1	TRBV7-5	TGTGCCAGAAGCTTAGGTCAGTCTTTAGCGATTGAGCAGTTCTTC	CARSLGQSLAIEQFF